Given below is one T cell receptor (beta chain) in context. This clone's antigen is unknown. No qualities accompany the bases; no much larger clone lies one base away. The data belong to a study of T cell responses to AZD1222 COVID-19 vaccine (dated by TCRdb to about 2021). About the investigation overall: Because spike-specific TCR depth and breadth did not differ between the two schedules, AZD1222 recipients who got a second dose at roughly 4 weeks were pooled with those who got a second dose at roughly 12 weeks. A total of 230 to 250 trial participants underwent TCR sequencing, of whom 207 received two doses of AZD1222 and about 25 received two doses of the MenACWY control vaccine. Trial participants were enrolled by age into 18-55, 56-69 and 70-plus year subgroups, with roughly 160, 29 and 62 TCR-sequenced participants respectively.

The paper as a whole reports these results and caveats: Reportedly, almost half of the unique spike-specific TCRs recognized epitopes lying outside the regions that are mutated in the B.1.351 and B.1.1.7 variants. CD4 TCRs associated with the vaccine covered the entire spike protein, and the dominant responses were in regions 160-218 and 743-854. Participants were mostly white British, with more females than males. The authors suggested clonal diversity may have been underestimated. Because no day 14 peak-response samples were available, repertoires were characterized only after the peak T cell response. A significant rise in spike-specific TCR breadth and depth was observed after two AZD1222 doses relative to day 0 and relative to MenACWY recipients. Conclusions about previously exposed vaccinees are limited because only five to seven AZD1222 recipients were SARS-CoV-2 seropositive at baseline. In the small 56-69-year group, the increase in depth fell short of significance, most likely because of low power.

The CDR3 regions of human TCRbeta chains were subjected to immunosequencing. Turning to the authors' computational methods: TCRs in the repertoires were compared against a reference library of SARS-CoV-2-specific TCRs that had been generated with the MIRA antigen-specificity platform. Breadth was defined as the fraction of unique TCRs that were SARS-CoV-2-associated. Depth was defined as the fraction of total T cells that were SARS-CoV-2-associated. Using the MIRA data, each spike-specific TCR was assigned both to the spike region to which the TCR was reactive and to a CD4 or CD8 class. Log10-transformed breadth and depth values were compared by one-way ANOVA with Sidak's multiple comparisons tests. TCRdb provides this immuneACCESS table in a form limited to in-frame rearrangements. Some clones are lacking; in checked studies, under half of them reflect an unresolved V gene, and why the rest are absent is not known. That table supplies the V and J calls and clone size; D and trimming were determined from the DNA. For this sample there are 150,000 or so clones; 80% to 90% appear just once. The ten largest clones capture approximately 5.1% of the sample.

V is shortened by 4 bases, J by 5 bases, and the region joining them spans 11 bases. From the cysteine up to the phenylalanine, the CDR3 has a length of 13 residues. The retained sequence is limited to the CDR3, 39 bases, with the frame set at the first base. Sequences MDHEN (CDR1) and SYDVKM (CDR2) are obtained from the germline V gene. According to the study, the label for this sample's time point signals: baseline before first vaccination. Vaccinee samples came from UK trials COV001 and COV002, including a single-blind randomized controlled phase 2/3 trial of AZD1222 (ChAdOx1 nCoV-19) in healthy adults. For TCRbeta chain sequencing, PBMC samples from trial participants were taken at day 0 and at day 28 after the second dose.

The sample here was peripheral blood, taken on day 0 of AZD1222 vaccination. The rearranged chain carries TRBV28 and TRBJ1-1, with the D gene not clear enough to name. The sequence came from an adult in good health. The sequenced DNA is TGTGCCAGCAGTTCCCCCTTAGGTACTGAAGCTTTCTTT. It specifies CASSSPLGTEAFF.